The entry below gives a single T cell receptor (beta chain) sequence along with its context. Germline V CDR1 and CDR2: MNHEY, SMNVEV (reference sequence). This CDR3 region has 13 residues. With 5 bases removed from V and 4 bases from J, the gap between germline ends came to 10 bases. This record belongs to a study of blood T cell repertoires in COVID-19. Study information: Some COVID-19 samples were acute and others convalescent; all came from the United States, Italy and Spain. T cells, B-cell-depleted T cells, or PBMCs provided the cDNA or gDNA that served as material.

As processed by the authors: Reference gene primer amplification in the assay estimated nucleated cell counts. Only in-frame clones appear in the TCRdb table, and some are missing; sequencing was by immunoSEQ multiplex PCR. From that table come the V and J calls and clone size; the DNA was used to work out D and trimming. This sample has under 300,000 clones, with more than 80% found just once. The V and J genes are TRBV27 and TRBJ2-3, with TRBD2 as a possible D gene (5 bases). The specimen was peripheral blood. This receptor was identified in a woman between 25 and 40 years old with active or convalescent COVID-19. This CDR3 is CASSDIAPDTQYF. The CDR3 DNA is TGTGCCAGCAGTGACATAGCGCCAGATACGCAGTATTTT.